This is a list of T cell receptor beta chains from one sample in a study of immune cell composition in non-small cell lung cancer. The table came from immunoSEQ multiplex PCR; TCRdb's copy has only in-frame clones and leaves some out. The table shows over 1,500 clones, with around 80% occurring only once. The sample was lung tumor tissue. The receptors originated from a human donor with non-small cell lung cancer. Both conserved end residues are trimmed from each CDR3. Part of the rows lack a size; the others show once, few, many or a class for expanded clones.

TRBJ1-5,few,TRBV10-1,ASSETEDQPQH
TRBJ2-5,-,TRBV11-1,ASVHSGQGSETQY
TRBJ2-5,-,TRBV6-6,ASSYDNAGETQY
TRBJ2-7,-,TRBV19,ASSLGTGGARNYEQY
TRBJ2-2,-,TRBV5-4,ASSLPRGTGELF
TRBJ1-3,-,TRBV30,ALERLGNTIY
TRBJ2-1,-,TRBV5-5,ASSRPQAYNEQF
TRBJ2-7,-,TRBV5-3,ARSDSRESCEQY
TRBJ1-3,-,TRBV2,ASTYGQGLGNTIY
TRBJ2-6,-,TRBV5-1,ASSPGQPSSGANVLT
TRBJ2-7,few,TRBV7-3,ASSLGKSYEQY
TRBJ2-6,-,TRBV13,ASSLGLGGAGGANVLT
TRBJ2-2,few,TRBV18,ASWPWAFANTGELF
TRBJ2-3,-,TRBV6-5,ASSYSSTSTDTQY
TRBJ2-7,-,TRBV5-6,ASSLNSRLPY
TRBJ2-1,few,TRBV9,ASSPSGTDNEQF
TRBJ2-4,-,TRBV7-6,ASSLAGRGLTKNIQY
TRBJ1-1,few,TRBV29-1,SVRPRGGNTEAF
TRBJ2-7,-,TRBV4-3,ASSQGTSGSWSSYEQY
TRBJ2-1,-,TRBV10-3,AISDTSGRNEQF
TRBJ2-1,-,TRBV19,ASSIVGGASYNEQF
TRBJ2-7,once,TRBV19,ASRGDRVAYEQY
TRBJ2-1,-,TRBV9,ASSVSRTSRWDEQF
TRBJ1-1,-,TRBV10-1,ASSEARRGGTEAF
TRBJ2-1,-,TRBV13,ASSSRTGWDGLGIWGRSGNEQF
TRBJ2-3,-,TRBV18,ASSPYGRDTQY
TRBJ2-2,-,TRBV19,ASTGIGGTGELF
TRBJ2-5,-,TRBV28,ASSPPKGRGETQY
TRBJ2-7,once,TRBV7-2,ASSLALRTSGIHEQY
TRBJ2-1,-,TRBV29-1,SVAVGSGGEQF
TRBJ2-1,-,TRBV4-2,ASSPGAAGGIDEQF
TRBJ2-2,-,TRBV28,ASKSPGPGELF
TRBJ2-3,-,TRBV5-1,ASRGGVRTDTQY
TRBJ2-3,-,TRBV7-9,ASSLDPGGSTDTQY
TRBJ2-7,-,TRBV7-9,ASSSPGDFYEQY
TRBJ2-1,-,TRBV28,ASNIGTGARNEQF
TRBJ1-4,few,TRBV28,ASSTGFFEKLF
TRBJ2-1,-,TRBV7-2,ASSPSGGGDEQF
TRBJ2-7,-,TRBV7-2,ASSLAAGVPEQY
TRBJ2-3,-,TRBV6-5,ASSYNLAGGQDTQY
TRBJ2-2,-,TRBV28,ASKPQVGNTGELF
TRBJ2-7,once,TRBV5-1,ASSLLPSGLAYEQY
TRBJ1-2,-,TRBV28,ASRGTGTGGYT
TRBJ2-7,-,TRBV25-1,ASSDRDRVEQY
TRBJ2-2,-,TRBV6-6,ASCWGPNTGELF
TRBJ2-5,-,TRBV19,ASSMGGETQY
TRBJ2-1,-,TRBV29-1,SVGTSGGVYNEQF
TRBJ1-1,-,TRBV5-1,ASTSGANTEAF
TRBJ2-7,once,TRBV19,ASTVAAASPYEQY
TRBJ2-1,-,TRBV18,ASSPRGSGSVPNEQF
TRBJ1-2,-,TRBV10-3,AISPGVGVYGYT
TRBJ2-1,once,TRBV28,ASTYRGRNDQF
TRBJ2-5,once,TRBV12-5,ASGSGQHQETQY
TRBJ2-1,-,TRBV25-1,ASSAGLAGNEQF
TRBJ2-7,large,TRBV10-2,ASSESSSGISYEQY